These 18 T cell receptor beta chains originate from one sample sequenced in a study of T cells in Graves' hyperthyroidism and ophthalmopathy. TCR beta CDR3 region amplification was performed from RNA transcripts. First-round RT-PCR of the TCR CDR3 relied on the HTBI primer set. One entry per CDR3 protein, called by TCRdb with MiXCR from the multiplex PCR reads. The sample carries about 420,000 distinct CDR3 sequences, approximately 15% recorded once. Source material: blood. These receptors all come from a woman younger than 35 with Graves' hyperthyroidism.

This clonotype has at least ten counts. The CDR3 sequence: CSARSPGPYNEQFF. The CDR3 nucleotides are TGCAGTGCTAGAAGCCCGGGGCCCTACAATGAGCAGTTCTTC. The chain joins TRBV20-1 to TRBJ2-1; possibly TRBD1 or TRBD2 for D (5 bases each). The CDR3 is 14 residues long. Germline lookup yields CDR1 DFQATT and CDR2 SNEGSKA (reference sequence). The V and J ends lost 2 bases and 2 bases respectively, with 10 bases between them.

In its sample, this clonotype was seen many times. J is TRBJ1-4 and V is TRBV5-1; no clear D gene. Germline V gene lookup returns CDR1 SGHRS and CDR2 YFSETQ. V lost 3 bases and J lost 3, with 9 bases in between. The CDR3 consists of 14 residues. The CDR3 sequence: CASSSGPANEKLFF. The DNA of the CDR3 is TGCGCCAGCAGCTCCGGGCCGGCTAATGAAAAACTGTTTTTT. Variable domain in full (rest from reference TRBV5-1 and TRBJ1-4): KAGVTQTPRYLIKTRGQQVTLSCSPISGHRSVSWYQQTPGQGLQFLFEYFSETQRNKGNFPGRFSGRQFSNSRSEMNVSTLELGDSALYLCASSSGPANEKLFFGSGTQLSVL.

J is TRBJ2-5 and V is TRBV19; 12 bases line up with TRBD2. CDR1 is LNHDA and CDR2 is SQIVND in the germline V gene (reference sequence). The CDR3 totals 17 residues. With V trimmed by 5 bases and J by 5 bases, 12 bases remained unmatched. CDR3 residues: CASSPTRLAGVGETQYF. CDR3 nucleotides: TGTGCCAGTAGTCCGACTCGACTAGCGGGAGTTGGTGAGACCCAGTACTTC.

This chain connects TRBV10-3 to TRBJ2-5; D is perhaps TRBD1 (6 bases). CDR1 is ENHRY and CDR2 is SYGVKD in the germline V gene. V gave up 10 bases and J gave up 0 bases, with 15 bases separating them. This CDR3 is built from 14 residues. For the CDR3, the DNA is TGTGCCAGCAGGGACAAGCTGTACCAAGAGACCCAGTACTTC. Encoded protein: CASRDKLYQETQYF.

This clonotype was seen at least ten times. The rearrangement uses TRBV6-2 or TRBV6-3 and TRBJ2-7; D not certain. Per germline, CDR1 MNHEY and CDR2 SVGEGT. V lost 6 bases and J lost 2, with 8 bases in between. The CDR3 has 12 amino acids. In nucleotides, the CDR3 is TGTGCCAGCAGCAAAGTTCCCTACGAGCAGTACTTC. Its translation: CASSKVPYEQYF.

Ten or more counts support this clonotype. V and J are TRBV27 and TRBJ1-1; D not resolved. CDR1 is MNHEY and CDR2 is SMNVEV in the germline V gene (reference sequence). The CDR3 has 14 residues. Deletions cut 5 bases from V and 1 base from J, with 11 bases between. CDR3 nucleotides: TGTGCCAGCAGTCCCTCCAGGAGGAACACTGAAGCTTTCTTT. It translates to CASSPSRRNTEAFF.

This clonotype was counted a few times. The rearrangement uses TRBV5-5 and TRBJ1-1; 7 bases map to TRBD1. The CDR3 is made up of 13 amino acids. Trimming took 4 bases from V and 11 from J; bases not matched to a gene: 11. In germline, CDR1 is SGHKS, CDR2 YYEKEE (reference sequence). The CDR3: CASSQGGDKDAFF. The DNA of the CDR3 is TGTGCCAGCAGCCAGGGGGGGGACAAGGACGCTTTCTTT.

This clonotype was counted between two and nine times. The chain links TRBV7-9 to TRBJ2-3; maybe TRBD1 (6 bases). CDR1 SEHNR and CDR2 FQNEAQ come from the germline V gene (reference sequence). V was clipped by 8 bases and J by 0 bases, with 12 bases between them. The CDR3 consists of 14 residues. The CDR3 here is CASQRTESTDTQYF. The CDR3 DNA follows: TGTGCCAGCCAAAGGACAGAGAGCACAGATACGCAGTATTTT.

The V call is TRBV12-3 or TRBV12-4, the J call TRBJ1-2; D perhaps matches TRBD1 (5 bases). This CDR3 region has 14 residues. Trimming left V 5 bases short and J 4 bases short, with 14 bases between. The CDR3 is CASSPRQPTYGYTF. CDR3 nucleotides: TGTGCCAGCAGTCCACGACAGCCAACCTATGGCTACACCTTC.

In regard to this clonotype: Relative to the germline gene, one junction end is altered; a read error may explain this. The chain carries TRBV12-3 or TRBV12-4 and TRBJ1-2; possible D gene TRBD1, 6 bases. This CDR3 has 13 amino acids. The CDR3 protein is CAGSPDRGYGYTF. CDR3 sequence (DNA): TGTGCCGGCAGCCCGGACAGAGGCTATGGCTACACCTTC.

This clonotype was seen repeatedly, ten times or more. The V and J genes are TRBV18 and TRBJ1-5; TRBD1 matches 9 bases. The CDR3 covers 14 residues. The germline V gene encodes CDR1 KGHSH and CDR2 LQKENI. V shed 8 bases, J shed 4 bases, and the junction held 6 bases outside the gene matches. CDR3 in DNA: TGTGCCAGCACCGGACAGGGGACAAATCAGCCCCAGCATTTT. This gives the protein CASTGQGTNQPQHF.

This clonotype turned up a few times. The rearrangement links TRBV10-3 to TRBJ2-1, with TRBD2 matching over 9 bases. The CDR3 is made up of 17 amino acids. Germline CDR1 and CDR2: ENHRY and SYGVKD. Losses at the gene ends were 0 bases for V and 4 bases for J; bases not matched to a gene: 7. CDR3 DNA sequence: TGTGCCATCAGTGAGTCGTTAACTAGCGGGCTATACAATGAGCAGTTCTTC. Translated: CAISESLTSGLYNEQFF.

This chain's CDR3 is CSARGGESSGNTIYF. In DNA, the CDR3 is TGCAGTGCGAGGGGCGGGGAGAGCTCTGGAAACACCATATATTTT. V and J are TRBV20-1 and TRBJ1-3; tentatively, D is TRBD1 (5 bases). V lost 6 bases to trimming and J lost 0 bases, with 15 bases between them. This CDR3 is 15 amino acids long. Germline values: CDR1 DFQATT, CDR2 SNEGSKA (reference sequence).

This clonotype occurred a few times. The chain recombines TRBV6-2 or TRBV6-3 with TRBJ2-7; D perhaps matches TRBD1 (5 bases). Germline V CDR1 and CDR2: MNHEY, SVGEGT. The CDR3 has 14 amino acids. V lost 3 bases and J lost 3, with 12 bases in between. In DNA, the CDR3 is TGTGCCAGCAGTTATCCAGGGCTTCGCTACGAGCAGTACTTC. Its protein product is CASSYPGLRYEQYF.

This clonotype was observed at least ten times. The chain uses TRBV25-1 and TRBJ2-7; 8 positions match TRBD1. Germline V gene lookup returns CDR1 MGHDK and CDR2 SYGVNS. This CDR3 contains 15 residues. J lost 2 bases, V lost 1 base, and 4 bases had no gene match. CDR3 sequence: CASSEFTGGAYEQYF. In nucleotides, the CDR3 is TGTGCCAGCAGTGAATTTACAGGGGGAGCCTACGAGCAGTACTTC.

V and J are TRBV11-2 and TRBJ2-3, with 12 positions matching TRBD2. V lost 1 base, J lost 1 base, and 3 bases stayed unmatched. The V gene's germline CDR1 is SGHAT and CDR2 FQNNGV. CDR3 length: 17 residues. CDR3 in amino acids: CASSLAPSGRGTDTQYF. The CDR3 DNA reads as TGTGCCAGCAGCTTAGCCCCTAGCGGGAGGGGCACAGATACGCAGTATTTT.

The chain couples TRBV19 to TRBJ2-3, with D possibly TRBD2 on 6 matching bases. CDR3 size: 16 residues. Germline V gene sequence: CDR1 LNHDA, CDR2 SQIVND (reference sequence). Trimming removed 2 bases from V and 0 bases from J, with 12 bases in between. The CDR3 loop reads CASSIILGGSTDTQYF. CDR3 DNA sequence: TGTGCCAGTAGTATAATTCTCGGGGGAAGCACAGATACGCAGTATTTT.

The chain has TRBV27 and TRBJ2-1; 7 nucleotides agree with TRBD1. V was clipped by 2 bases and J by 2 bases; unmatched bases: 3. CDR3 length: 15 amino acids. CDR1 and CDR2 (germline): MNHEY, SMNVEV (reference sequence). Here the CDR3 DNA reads TGTGCCAGCAGTTTAGACAGGGACCCCTACAATGAGCAGTTCTTC. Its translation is CASSLDRDPYNEQFF.